The rows below give T cell receptor beta chains drawn from one sample of a study of PD-1 blockade in classical Hodgkin lymphoma. Generated by immunoSEQ multiplex PCR, the TCRdb table keeps only in-frame clones and is missing some. This table has tens of thousands of clones, more than 90% appearing once. Specimen: peripheral blood mononuclear cells (PBMCs), collected before the fourth cycle of nivolumab. The receptors come from a human donor with classical Hodgkin lymphoma. CDR3s leave out the opening cysteine and the closing phenylalanine or tryptophan.

v_gene: TRBV21-1
j_gene: TRBJ1-1
CDR3aa: ASSQTQNTEAF

v_gene: TRBV7-8
j_gene: TRBJ2-7
CDR3aa: ASSRTGWAYEQY

v_gene: TRBV19
j_gene: TRBJ1-2
CDR3aa: ASISRDTFTLSGYT

v_gene: TRBV29-1
j_gene: TRBJ2-6
CDR3aa: SVRDSGANVLT

v_gene: TRBV7-9
j_gene: TRBJ2-2
CDR3aa: ASSFFRGHTGELF

v_gene: TRBV4-1
j_gene: TRBJ2-7
CDR3aa: ASSQGDLGARHEQY

v_gene: TRBV2
j_gene: TRBJ2-3
CDR3aa: ASSARILSTDTQY

v_gene: TRBV5-1
j_gene: TRBJ2-3
CDR3aa: ASSFGQGPDTQY

v_gene: TRBV7-9
j_gene: TRBJ2-2
CDR3aa: ASSLAESPGTGELF

v_gene: TRBV28
j_gene: TRBJ2-3
CDR3aa: ASSSPWGAGLDTQY

v_gene: TRBV2
j_gene: TRBJ2-7
CDR3aa: ASSATSGGFSYEQY

v_gene: TRBV4-1
j_gene: TRBJ2-7
CDR3aa: ASSQEGPYEQY

v_gene: TRBV10-1
j_gene: TRBJ2-3
CDR3aa: ASSMDSNTDTQY

v_gene: TRBV5-1
j_gene: TRBJ2-7
CDR3aa: ASSLDPISGGYEQY

v_gene: TRBV10-1
j_gene: TRBJ2-3
CDR3aa: ASSPDLAGTSQY

v_gene: TRBV11-2
j_gene: TRBJ2-7
CDR3aa: ASSPRSYEQY

v_gene: TRBV7-8
j_gene: TRBJ1-2
CDR3aa: ASSLDTGQFGYT

v_gene: TRBV28
j_gene: TRBJ2-7
CDR3aa: ASTVPRGGTYEQY

v_gene: TRBV4-1
j_gene: TRBJ2-3
CDR3aa: ASSQEMAPDTQY

v_gene: TRBV27
j_gene: TRBJ2-5
CDR3aa: ASKVGHYQETQY

v_gene: TRBV18
j_gene: TRBJ2-1
CDR3aa: ASSPDGRLDYNEQF

v_gene: TRBV10-1
j_gene: TRBJ2-7
CDR3aa: ASSESGLSGAYEQY

v_gene: TRBV11-2
j_gene: TRBJ2-7
CDR3aa: ASSLTKGLAVSYEQY

v_gene: TRBV7-2
j_gene: TRBJ1-1
CDR3aa: ASSFARGTEAF

v_gene: TRBV6-1
j_gene: TRBJ1-2
CDR3aa: ASSEDRNRAFPGYT

v_gene: TRBV11-2
j_gene: TRBJ2-7
CDR3aa: ASSLGWAGTSGYEQY

v_gene: TRBV6-6
j_gene: TRBJ1-1
CDR3aa: ASSYGDWSEAF

v_gene: TRBV6-5
j_gene: TRBJ2-5
CDR3aa: ASSYSLGAQETQY

v_gene: TRBV5-1
j_gene: TRBJ2-7
CDR3aa: ASSRTGVSSYEQY

v_gene: TRBV4-1
j_gene: TRBJ2-1
CDR3aa: ASSQAWTQGNEQF

v_gene: TRBV10-2
j_gene: TRBJ2-2
CDR3aa: ASTGGGWGELF

v_gene: TRBV9
j_gene: TRBJ2-1
CDR3aa: ASSAQGYDNEQF

v_gene: TRBV6-4
j_gene: .
CDR3aa: ASSSGTSGYEQY

v_gene: TRBV13
j_gene: TRBJ2-1
CDR3aa: ASSFRQSSYNEQF

v_gene: TRBV12-5
j_gene: TRBJ2-5
CDR3aa: ASGLKQRQETQY

v_gene: TRBV7-2
j_gene: TRBJ2-5
CDR3aa: ASSLGGVSGAAQY

v_gene: TRBV7-9
j_gene: TRBJ2-7
CDR3aa: ASSPTPSGGGNEQY

v_gene: TRBV7-2
j_gene: TRBJ1-5
CDR3aa: ASNPTGGYNQPQH

v_gene: TRBV4-1
j_gene: TRBJ2-5
CDR3aa: ASSQELQWTQY

v_gene: TRBV29-1
j_gene: TRBJ2-7
CDR3aa: SVGSARGGSYEQY

v_gene: TRBV28
j_gene: TRBJ2-3
CDR3aa: ASSLNTGSTDTQY

v_gene: TRBV28
j_gene: TRBJ2-5
CDR3aa: ASRQTRTGTQY

v_gene: TRBV5-1
j_gene: TRBJ2-6
CDR3aa: ASSLASGANVLT

v_gene: TRBV5-1
j_gene: TRBJ2-1
CDR3aa: ASSSPGGGNNEQF

v_gene: TRBV11-2
j_gene: TRBJ2-1
CDR3aa: ASSLDGTTYNEQF

v_gene: TRBV4-1
j_gene: TRBJ1-1
CDR3aa: ASSHQQGGNTEAF

v_gene: TRBV10-3
j_gene: TRBJ2-5
CDR3aa: AIKSGPQETQY

v_gene: TRBV6-1
j_gene: TRBJ1-5
CDR3aa: ASSELGLPKGGQPQH

v_gene: TRBV7-9
j_gene: TRBJ2-4
CDR3aa: ASSLSRVGNNIQY

v_gene: TRBV29-1
j_gene: TRBJ2-1
CDR3aa: SVALWGVNEQF